This TCR beta chain was captured by sequencing in a study of cytomegalovirus exposure and HLA in healthy donors. The PCR employed 60 Vbeta primers together with 13 Jbeta primers. Measured with immunoSEQ multiplex PCR; TCRdb has only the in-frame clones, and not every one. Among around 110,000 clones, under 80% were seen once, and the ten largest hold around 3.4%. This CDR3 is built from 13 residues. From germline, CDR1 is MDHEN and CDR2 SYDVKM. Between the trimmed V and J ends, which lost 1 base and 7 bases, there was a span of 11 bases. The chain has TRBV28 and TRBJ2-7; D ambiguous. The clonotype was recovered from a man between 60 and 75 years old in good health and CMV-seronegative. Material: PBMCs. CDR3: CASSLSIHPEQYV. CDR3 coding DNA: TGTGCCAGCAGTTTATCGATCCACCCGGAGCAGTACGTC.